The 20 T cell receptor beta chains presented below share a single source sample, sequenced in a study of blood T cell repertoires in COVID-19. Only in-frame clones appear in the TCRdb table, and some are missing; sequencing was by immunoSEQ multiplex PCR. The sample includes approximately 300,000 clones, around 89% seen only once; the top ten take roughly 0.8%. Input material: peripheral blood. Source of these receptors: a man aged 25-40 years with acute or convalescent COVID-19.

The chain couples TRBV19 to TRBJ1-5; TRBD1 might be the D (5 bases). The length of the CDR3 is 13 residues. With 6 bases removed from V and 6 bases from J, the gap between germline ends came to 12 bases. Per the germline V gene, CDR1 is LNHDA and CDR2 is SQIVND (reference sequence). CDR3 amino acids: CASSTGKVQPQHF. CDR3 nucleotide sequence: TGTGCCAGTAGCACAGGTAAGGTTCAGCCCCAGCATTTT.

The gene calls are TRBV27 and TRBJ2-3, with D tentatively TRBD2 (5 bases). V was trimmed by 5 bases and J by 1 base, leaving 13 bases between them. The CDR3 has 15 residues. The germline CDR1 and CDR2 sequences are MNHEY and SMNVEV (reference sequence). CDR3 residues: CASSLRADGTDTQYF. The CDR3 DNA reads as TGTGCCAGCAGTCTGAGGGCCGATGGCACAGATACGCAGTATTTT.

The rearrangement uses TRBV19 and TRBJ1-1; D unclear. Germline CDR1 reads LNHDA; CDR2 reads SQIVND (reference sequence). This CDR3 is built from 13 residues. The V gene lost 6 bases and the J gene lost 3 bases, with 11 bases spanning the gap. This CDR3 reads CASRWRLDTEAFF. As DNA, the CDR3 is TGTGCCAGTAGGTGGAGGCTGGACACTGAAGCTTTCTTT.

V is TRBV30 and J is TRBJ2-7; TRBD2 aligns across 13 bases. CDR1 is GTSNPN, CDR2 SVGIG, per germline (reference sequence). The V gene end was trimmed by 5 bases and the J gene end by 2 bases; junction bases not matched to a gene: 3. The CDR3 is 14 residues long. The CDR3 spells CAWWTSGSTYEQYF. Written as DNA, the CDR3 is TGTGCCTGGTGGACTAGCGGGAGCACCTACGAGCAGTACTTC.

The chain has TRBV5-1 and TRBJ1-5, with unresolved D. The V gene lost 0 bases and the J gene lost 7 bases, with 8 bases spanning the gap. Germline CDR1 SGHRS, CDR2 YFSETQ. The CDR3 runs to 13 residues. The CDR3 DNA is TGCGCCAGCAGCTTGGACAGTTCCCAGCCCCAGCATTTT. The encoded protein is CASSLDSSQPQHF.

The J gene is TRBJ1-4, the V gene TRBV28; a weak D match, TRBD1 (6 bases). V lost 4 bases and J 10 bases, leaving 13 bases between the germline ends. Germline assignment: CDR1 MDHEN and CDR2 SYDVKM. The CDR3 contains 13 residues. The CDR3 sequence is CASSSGTGRKLFF. In DNA, the CDR3 is TGTGCCAGCAGTTCCGGAACAGGGAGAAAACTGTTTTTT.

The chain has TRBV28 and TRBJ1-5; TRBD1 matches at 10 bases. This CDR3 comprises 18 residues. The V segment lost 5 bases and the J segment 1 base; nucleotides outside the gene matches: 11. Germline assignment: CDR1 MDHEN and CDR2 SYDVKM. The CDR3 DNA reads as TGTGCCAGCAGTCGCTTTGAGACAGGGGGCGCGAGCAATCAGCCCCAGCATTTT. It is translated as CASSRFETGGASNQPQHF.

The rearrangement joins TRBV7-3 to TRBJ2-6; 7 bases are a match to TRBD1. The V gene end was trimmed by 1 base and the J gene end by 0 bases; junction bases not matched to a gene: 6. In germline, CDR1 is SGHTA, CDR2 FQGTGA. The CDR3 runs 18 residues. CDR3 DNA: TGTGCCAGCAGCTTAAGAGGGACAGCCCTCTCTGGGGCCAACGTCCTGACTTTC. Encoded protein: CASSLRGTALSGANVLTF.

In this sample, this clone turned up a few times. The junction does not match germline at one end; this may be a read error. The J gene is TRBJ1-6, the V gene TRBV6-1; weak D call: TRBD1 (6 bases). This CDR3 has 10 amino acids. Germline lookup yields CDR1 MNHNS and CDR2 SASEGT. The CDR3 nucleotides read TGTGCCAGCAGTGAAGGACAGGTCAGATTT. Its protein product is CASSEGQVRF.

This clone was found a few times. The chain has TRBV12-5 and TRBJ2-7; D may be TRBD1 (5 bases). CDR3 size: 12 residues. The V gene's germline CDR1 is LGHNT and CDR2 FRNRAP. V lost 5 bases, J lost 5 bases, and 10 bases lay in between. CDR3 region: CASGPGSHEQYF. CDR3 nucleotide sequence: TGTGCTAGTGGTCCAGGGTCCCACGAGCAGTACTTC.

Regarding this clone: The same CDR3 can be traced to other DNA sequences in this sample. The DNA of the CDR3 is TGTGCCAGCAGTTTACCCGGGTCCTCCTACGAGCAGTACTTC. Protein product: CASSLPGSSYEQYF. V and J are TRBV28 and TRBJ2-7; D gene ambiguous. This CDR3 has 14 amino acids. Germline CDR1 and CDR2: MDHEN and SYDVKM. Trimming pared 2 bases from V and 0 bases from J, leaving 8 bases between.

As concerns this clone: Mismatch with germline at one junction end may stem from a read error. The rearrangement uses TRBV4-2 and TRBJ2-2, with 7 positions matching TRBD2. The CDR3 runs to 15 residues. Germline values: CDR1 LGHNA, CDR2 YNFKEQ. The CDR3 here is CASSRPLAKTGELFF. The CDR3 nucleotides read TGTGCCAGCAGCCGCCCACTAGCGAAGACCGGGGAGCTGTTTTTT.

The gene calls are TRBV5-1 and TRBJ1-1, with TRBD1 as a possible D gene (6 bases). V gave up 4 bases and J gave up 0 bases, with 19 bases separating them. Germline V gene sequence: CDR1 SGHRS, CDR2 YFSETQ. The CDR3 is 17 amino acids. CDR3 loop: CASSPLGLRDMNTEAFF. CDR3 DNA: TGCGCCAGCAGCCCACTTGGACTGAGGGACATGAACACTGAAGCTTTCTTT.

This sequence joins TRBV6-1 and TRBJ1-5; D remains unclear. CDR1 is MNHNS, CDR2 SASEGT, per germline. The germline V and J ends were trimmed by 2 bases and 6 bases, with 14 bases remaining between them. This CDR3 comprises 15 residues. CDR3 coding DNA: TGTGCCAGCAGTGAACTCCAAGCCCGGGGTCAGCCCCAGCATTTT. It specifies CASSELQARGQPQHF.

The V and J genes are TRBV18 and TRBJ2-7; tentative D call: TRBD1 (6 bases). V was trimmed by 5 bases and J by 3 bases, leaving 14 bases between them. Germline V gene lookup returns CDR1 KGHSH and CDR2 LQKENI. The CDR3 runs to 14 residues. The CDR3 spells CASSSLSQGYEQYF. In nucleotides, the CDR3 is TGTGCCAGCTCATCATTATCACAGGGCTACGAGCAGTACTTC.

The CDR3: CASSIFANTGELFF. CDR3 coding DNA: TGTGCCAGCAGCATATTCGCGAACACCGGGGAGCTGTTTTTT. The V and J genes are TRBV7-9 and TRBJ2-2; D is uncertain. V was clipped by 5 bases and J by 0 bases, with 7 bases between them. The CDR3 loop spans 14 amino acids. Germline CDR1 and CDR2: SEHNR and FQNEAQ (reference sequence). Full variable domain (missing parts from reference TRBV7-9 and TRBJ2-2): DTGVSQNPRHKITKRGQNVTFRCDPISEHNRLYWYRQTLGQGPEFLTYFQNEAQLEKSRLLSDRFSAERPKGSFSTLEIQRTEQGDSAMYLCASSIFANTGELFFGEGSRLTVL.

The chain links TRBV6-5 to TRBJ2-7; D is undetermined. With 9 bases removed from V and 0 bases from J, the gap between germline ends came to 9 bases. The CDR3 runs to 12 residues. Germline assignment: CDR1 MNHEY and CDR2 SVGAGI. The DNA for the CDR3 is TGTGCCAGTAAAACCGGCTCCTACGAGCAGTACTTC. Its translation is CASKTGSYEQYF.

The chain carries TRBV7-9 and TRBJ2-1; 7 bases map to TRBD1. This CDR3 contains 13 residues. The V and J ends lost 4 bases and 10 bases, in that order; junction bases with no gene match: 7. CDR1 is SEHNR and CDR2 is FQNEAQ in the germline V gene (reference sequence). CDR3 sequence (DNA): TGTGCCAGCAGCTGGGACAGCCCAGGCGAGCAGTTCTTC. Amino acids: CASSWDSPGEQFF.

V usage is TRBV30 and J usage is TRBJ1-5; D not certain. The CDR3 runs to 13 residues. The germline CDR1 and CDR2 sequences are GTSNPN and SVGIG (reference sequence). V shed 0 bases and J shed 4 bases, with 7 bases lying between them. As DNA, the CDR3 is TGTGCCTGGAGTGTCATAGCTAATCAGCCCCAGCATTTT. It encodes CAWSVIANQPQHF.

The J gene is TRBJ1-5, the V gene TRBV18, with 8 bases fitting TRBD1. Germline loops: CDR1 KGHSH, CDR2 LQKENI. CDR3 length equals 14 residues. V lost 2 bases and J lost 10; bases outside the gene matches: 7. CDR3 amino acids: CASSPGTGPSPQHF. The CDR3 DNA is TGTGCCAGCTCACCAGGGACAGGCCCCAGTCCCCAGCATTTT.